This T cell receptor (beta chain) was found in a study of blood T cell repertoires in COVID-19. The CDR3 totals 13 residues. Trimming left V 3 bases short and J 4 bases short, with 7 bases between. CDR1 SGHNT and CDR2 YENEEA come from the germline V gene. Profiling relied on immunoSEQ multiplex PCR, and the TCRdb table lists in-frame clones only, not all of them. The sample has roughly 100,000 clones; 80% to 95% are singletons. This TCR came from a woman between 45 and 65 years old with COVID-19, enrolled during active disease. This rearrangement joins TRBV11-3 to TRBJ1-5; TRBD1 is a possible D gene (6 bases). The sequencing input was peripheral blood. This chain's CDR3 is CASSLQGNQPQHF. The CDR3 bases are TGTGCCAGCAGCTTGCAGGGGAATCAGCCCCAGCATTTT.